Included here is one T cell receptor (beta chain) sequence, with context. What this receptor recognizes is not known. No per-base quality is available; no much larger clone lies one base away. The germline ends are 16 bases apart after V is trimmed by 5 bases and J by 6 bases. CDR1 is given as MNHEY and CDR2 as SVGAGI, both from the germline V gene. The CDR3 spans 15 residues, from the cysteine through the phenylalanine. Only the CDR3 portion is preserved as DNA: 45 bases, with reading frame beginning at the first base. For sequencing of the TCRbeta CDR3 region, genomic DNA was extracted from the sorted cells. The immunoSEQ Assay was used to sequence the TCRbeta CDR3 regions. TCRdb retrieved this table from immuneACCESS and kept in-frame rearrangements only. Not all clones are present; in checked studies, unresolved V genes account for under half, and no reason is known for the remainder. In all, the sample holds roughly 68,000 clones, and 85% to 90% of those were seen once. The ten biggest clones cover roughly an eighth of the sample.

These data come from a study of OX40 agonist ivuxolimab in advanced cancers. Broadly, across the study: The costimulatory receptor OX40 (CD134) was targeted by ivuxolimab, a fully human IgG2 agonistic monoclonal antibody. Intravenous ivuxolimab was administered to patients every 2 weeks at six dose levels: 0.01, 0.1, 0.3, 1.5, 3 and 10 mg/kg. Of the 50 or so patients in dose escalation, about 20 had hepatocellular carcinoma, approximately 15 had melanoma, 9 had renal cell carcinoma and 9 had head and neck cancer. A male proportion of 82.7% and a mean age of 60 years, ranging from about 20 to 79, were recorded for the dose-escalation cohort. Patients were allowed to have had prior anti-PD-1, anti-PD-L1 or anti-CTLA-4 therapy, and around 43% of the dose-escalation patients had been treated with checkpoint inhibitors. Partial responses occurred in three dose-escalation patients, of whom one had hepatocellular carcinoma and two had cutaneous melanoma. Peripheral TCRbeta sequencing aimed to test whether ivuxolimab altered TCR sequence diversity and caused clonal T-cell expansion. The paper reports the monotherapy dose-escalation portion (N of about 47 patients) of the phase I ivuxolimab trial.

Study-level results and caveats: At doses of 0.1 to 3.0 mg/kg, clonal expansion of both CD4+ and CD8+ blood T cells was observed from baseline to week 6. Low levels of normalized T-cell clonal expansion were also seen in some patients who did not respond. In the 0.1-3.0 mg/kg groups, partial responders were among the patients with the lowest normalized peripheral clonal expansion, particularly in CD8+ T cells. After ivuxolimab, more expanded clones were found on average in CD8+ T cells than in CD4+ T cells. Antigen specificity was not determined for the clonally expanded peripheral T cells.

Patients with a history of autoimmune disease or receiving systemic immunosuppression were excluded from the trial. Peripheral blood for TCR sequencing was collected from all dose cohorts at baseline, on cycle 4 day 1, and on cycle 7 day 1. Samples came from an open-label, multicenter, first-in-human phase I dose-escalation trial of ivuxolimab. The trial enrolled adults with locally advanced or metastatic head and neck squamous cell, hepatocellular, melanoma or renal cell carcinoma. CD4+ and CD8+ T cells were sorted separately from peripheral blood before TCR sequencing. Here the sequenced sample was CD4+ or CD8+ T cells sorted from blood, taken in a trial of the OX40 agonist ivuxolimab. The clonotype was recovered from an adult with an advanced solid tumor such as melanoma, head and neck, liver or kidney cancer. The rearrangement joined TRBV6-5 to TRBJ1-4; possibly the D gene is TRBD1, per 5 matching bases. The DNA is TGTGCCAGCAGTCCGATTGCAGGGAATGATGAAAAACTGTTTTTT. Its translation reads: CASSPIAGNDEKLFF.